Given below is one T cell receptor beta chain in context. This record belongs to a study of control samples from healthy donors and cancer patients. Trimming cost V 2 bases and J 3 bases, with 26 bases left between them. The CDR3 runs 19 residues. CDR1 is MNHEY, CDR2 SMNVEV, per germline (reference sequence). Profiling relied on immunoSEQ multiplex PCR, and the TCRdb table lists in-frame clones only, not all of them. The sample has fewer than 150,000 clones; approximately 89% are singletons. The receptor was derived from a woman between 18 and 30 years old in good health. Sequenced sample: blood. This chain links TRBV27 with TRBJ2-7; D remains ambiguous. Written as DNA, the CDR3 is TGTGCCAGCAGTTTAAGGCAACCCCATAGCCTTAGCCCATTCTACGAGCAGTACTTC. Protein product: CASSLRQPHSLSPFYEQYF.